The rows below give T cell receptor beta chains drawn from one sample of a study of cytomegalovirus exposure and HLA in healthy donors. Clones were read by immunoSEQ multiplex PCR, and TCRdb kept only the in-frame ones, dropping some. The table records 200,000 to 300,000 clones, roughly 82% of them present only once. What was sequenced was PBMCs. The receptors derive from a woman aged 40-49 years in good health and CMV-seropositive. CDR3s include the opening cysteine and the closing phenylalanine or tryptophan. The D gene is left open where the match is weak. Clone size is shown for a subset of rows, as once, few, many or a class of expanded clone.

>-|TRBV7-2|TRBJ2-1|-
TGTGCCAGCAGCTCTACCGGGACACTCTACAATGAGCAGTTCTTC
CASSSTGTLYNEQFF
>-|TRBV2|TRBJ1-6|-
TGTGCCAGCAGTGGGGGAAATGGGAGAGATTCACCCCTCCACTTT
CASSGGNGRDSPLHF
>-|TRBV30|TRBJ1-4|-
TGTGCCTGGAGTCACGGGAATGAAAAACTGTTTTTT
CAWSHGNEKLFF
>-|TRBV28|TRBJ2-5|TRBD2
TGTGCCAGCAGCGCGCAAGCGGGGGGACAAGAGACCCAGTACTTC
CASSAQAGGQETQYF
>-|TRBV4-3|TRBJ2-4|-
TGCGCCAGCAGCCAAGGACGAGGAAACATTCAGTACTTC
CASSQGRGNIQYF
>-|TRBV18|TRBJ2-7|-
TGTGCCAGCTCCCCGGGAATGGAGCAGTACTTC
CASSPGMEQYF
>once|TRBV11-3|TRBJ1-1|-
TGTGCCAGCAGCCGACAGTTAGAGAACACTGAAGCTTTCTTT
CASSRQLENTEAFF
>few|TRBV2|TRBJ1-2|TRBD1
TGTGCCAGCTTAGGACAGGGAGGGGACGACGGTGGCTACACCTTC
CASLGQGGDDGGYTF
>-|TRBV19|TRBJ2-3|-
TGTGCCAGTAGGAGGACCAGGGCAGATACGCAGTATTTT
CASRRTRADTQYF
>-|TRBV4-2|TRBJ2-7|-
TGTGCCAGCAGCCAAGTCCCCCGAGGGGGCTACGAGCAGTACTTC
CASSQVPRGGYEQYF
>-|TRBV7-9|TRBJ1-2|-
TGTTCCAGCAGCTTAGGGACAAGGGGCTACACCTTC
CSSSLGTRGYTF
>-|TRBV4-2|TRBJ2-7|-
TGTGCCAGCAGCCAAGCCCAGGGTACCTTCGAGCAGTACTTC
CASSQAQGTFEQYF
>-|TRBV2|TRBJ2-2|TRBD1
TGTGCCAGCAGTACCGGGACAGGGAACACCGGGGAGCTGTTTTTT
CASSTGTGNTGELFF
>-|TRBV25-1|TRBJ2-3|TRBD1
TGTGCCAGCACTCCGACGGGACAGGGCACAGATACGCAGTATTTT
CASTPTGQGTDTQYF
>few|TRBV7-2|TRBJ2-7|-
TGTGCCAGCAGAAGGGGCTACGAGCAGTACTTC
CASRRGYEQYF
>-|TRBV7-2|TRBJ2-1|-
TGTGCCAGCAGTCGAGCGGGCTACAGCTCCTACAATGAGCAGTTCTTC
CASSRAGYSSYNEQFF
>-|TRBV7-2|TRBJ2-1|TRBD2
TGTGCCAGCAGCTCTTCTAGCGGGAGGGCCCTTGAGCAGTTCTTC
CASSSSSGRALEQFF
>once|TRBV7-6|TRBJ2-1|TRBD2
TGTGCCAGCAGCTTAGGTATAGCGGGAGGGCTCGGAGAGCAGTTCTTC
CASSLGIAGGLGEQFF
>-|TRBV2|TRBJ1-5|-
TGTGCCAGCAGTAACCCTGGGGGCTATCAGCCCCAGCATTTT
CASSNPGGYQPQHF
>-|TRBV10-3|TRBJ2-2|TRBD1
TGTGCCACCACAGGGGGCACCGGGGAGCTGTTTTTT
CATTGGTGELFF
>-|TRBV5-1|TRBJ1-1|-
TGCGCCAGCAGCTTGGAATACGGAGGCAACACTGAAGCTTTCTTT
CASSLEYGGNTEAFF
>-|TRBV5-1|TRBJ2-1|-
TGCGCCAGCCGTTCGTCGGGTGAGCAGTTCTTC
CASRSSGEQFF
>once|TRBV28|TRBJ2-1|TRBD1
TGTGCCAGCAGTTTCATGGACAGGAGCTCCTACAATGAGCAGTTCTTC
CASSFMDRSSYNEQFF
>-|TRBV6-5|TRBJ1-5|-
TGTGCCAGCAGCATGACAGGACTCAATCAGCCCCAGCATTTT
CASSMTGLNQPQHF
>few|TRBV11-2|TRBJ1-1|-
TGTGCCAGCAGCTTAGTCCACCAGGGGGAAGCTTTCTTT
CASSLVHQGEAFF
>-|TRBV5-4|TRBJ2-1|TRBD2
TGTGCCAGCAGCGCCTCCTCTAGCGGGGGGCCGTACAATGAGCAGTTCTTC
CASSASSSGGPYNEQFF
>-|TRBV15|TRBJ2-7|-
TGTGCCACCAGCAACCACAGGGATTCCTACGAGCAGTACTTC
CATSNHRDSYEQYF
>-|TRBV6-5|TRBJ1-1|-
TGTGCCAGCAGTTATTCAGGGACATTGAACACTGAAGCTTTCTTT
CASSYSGTLNTEAFF
>-|TRBV6-5|TRBJ2-7|-
TGTGCCAGCAGTTACTCTCCAGGGATTGGTTACGAGCAGTACTTC
CASSYSPGIGYEQYF
>-|TRBV6-6|TRBJ2-7|TRBD2
TGTGCCAGCAGTTACTCGGGGGGGGGAGCCGAGCAGTACTTC
CASSYSGGGAEQYF
>-|TRBV7-2|TRBJ2-7|-
TGTGCCAGCAGCTTCACCAGGGGCGGGTCCTACGAGCAGTACTTC
CASSFTRGGSYEQYF
>-|TRBV9|TRBJ1-1|-
TGTGCCAGCAGCGTAGTTACTCTACAGGGTGAAGCTTTCTTT
CASSVVTLQGEAFF
>-|TRBV7-9|TRBJ2-2|-
TGTGCCAGCAGCTTAAGCCCGAACACCGGGGAGCTGTTTTTT
CASSLSPNTGELFF
>-|TRBV25-1|TRBJ1-2|-
TGTGCCAGCAGGGGAGGAAGCTATGGCTACACCTTC
CASRGGSYGYTF
>-|TRBV19|TRBJ2-5|-
TGTGCCAGTGGTCCAGGGCGAGGAGAGACCCAGTACTTC
CASGPGRGETQYF
>-|TRBV25-1|TRBJ1-1|-
TGTGCCAGCAGTGAAACGGTCTGGAACACTGAAGCTTTCTTT
CASSETVWNTEAFF
>-|TRBV11-1|TRBJ1-3|-
TGTGCCAGCAGCGACCCAGGGATGACAAACACCATATATTTT
CASSDPGMTNTIYF
>-|TRBV2|TRBJ2-5|TRBD2
TGTGCCAGCAGTGACTCCAAGCGGGGGTCCCAAGAGACCCAGTACTTC
CASSDSKRGSQETQYF
>-|TRBV5-1|TRBJ1-4|-
TGCGCCAGCAGCTCGGAACGACAGTATGAAAAACTGTTTTTT
CASSSERQYEKLFF
>-|TRBV7-9|TRBJ2-1|TRBD2
TGTTCCAGCAGCTTAGAGTCCACAATAGCGGGGGAGCAGTTCTTC
CSSSLESTIAGEQFF
>-|TRBV9|TRBJ1-4|-
TGTGCCAGCAGCGTAGGCGGAGCAACTAATGAAAAACTGTTTTTT
CASSVGGATNEKLFF